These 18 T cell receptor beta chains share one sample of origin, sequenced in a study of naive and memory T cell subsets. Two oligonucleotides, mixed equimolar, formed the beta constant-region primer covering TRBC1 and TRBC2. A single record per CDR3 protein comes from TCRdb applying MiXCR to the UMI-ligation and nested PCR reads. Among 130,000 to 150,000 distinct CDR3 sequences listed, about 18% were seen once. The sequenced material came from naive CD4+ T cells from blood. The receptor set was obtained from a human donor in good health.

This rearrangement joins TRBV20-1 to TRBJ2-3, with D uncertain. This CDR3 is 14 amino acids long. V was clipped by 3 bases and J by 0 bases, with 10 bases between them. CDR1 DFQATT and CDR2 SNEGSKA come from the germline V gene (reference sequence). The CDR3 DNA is TGCAGTGCTAGTAATACCTTTAGCACAGATACGCAGTATTTT. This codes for CSASNTFSTDTQYF.

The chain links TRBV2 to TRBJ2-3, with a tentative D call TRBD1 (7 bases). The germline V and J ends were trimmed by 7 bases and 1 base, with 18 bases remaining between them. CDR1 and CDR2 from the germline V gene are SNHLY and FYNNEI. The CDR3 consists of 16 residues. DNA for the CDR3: TGTGCCAGCACCATCAGGGGGGACAGACGCACAGATACGCAGTATTTT. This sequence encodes CASTIRGDRRTDTQYF.

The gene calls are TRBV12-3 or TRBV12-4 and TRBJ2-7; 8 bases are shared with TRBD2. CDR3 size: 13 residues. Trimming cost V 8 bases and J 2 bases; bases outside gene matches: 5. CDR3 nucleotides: TGTGCCAGCCGGCTAGCGGGTCCCTACGAGCAGTACTTC. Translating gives CASRLAGPYEQYF.

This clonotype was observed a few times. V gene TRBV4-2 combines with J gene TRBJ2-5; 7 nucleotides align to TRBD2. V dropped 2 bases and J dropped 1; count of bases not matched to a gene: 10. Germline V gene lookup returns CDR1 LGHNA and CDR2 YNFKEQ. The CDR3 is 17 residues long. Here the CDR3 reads CASSQRGGRELQETQYF. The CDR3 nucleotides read TGTGCCAGCAGCCAAAGGGGAGGGCGGGAACTCCAAGAGACCCAGTACTTC.

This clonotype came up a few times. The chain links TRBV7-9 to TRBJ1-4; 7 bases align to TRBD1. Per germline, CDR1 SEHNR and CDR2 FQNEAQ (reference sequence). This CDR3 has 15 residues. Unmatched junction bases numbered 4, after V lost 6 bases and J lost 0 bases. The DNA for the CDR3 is TGTGCCAGCAGTGGGACAGCTGCAACTAATGAAAAACTGTTTTTT. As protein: CASSGTAATNEKLFF.

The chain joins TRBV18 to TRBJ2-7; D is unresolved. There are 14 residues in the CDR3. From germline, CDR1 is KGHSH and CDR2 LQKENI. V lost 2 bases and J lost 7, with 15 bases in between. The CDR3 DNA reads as TGTGCCAGCTCACCATCCCCCAGCGTCGGGGAGCAGTACTTC. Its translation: CASSPSPSVGEQYF. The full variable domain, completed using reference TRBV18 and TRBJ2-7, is NAGVMQNPRHLVRRRGQEARLRCSPMKGHSHVYWYRQLPEEGLKFMVYLQKENIIDESGMPKERFSAEFPKEGPSILRIQQVVRGDSAAYFCASSPSPSVGEQYFGPGTRLTVT.

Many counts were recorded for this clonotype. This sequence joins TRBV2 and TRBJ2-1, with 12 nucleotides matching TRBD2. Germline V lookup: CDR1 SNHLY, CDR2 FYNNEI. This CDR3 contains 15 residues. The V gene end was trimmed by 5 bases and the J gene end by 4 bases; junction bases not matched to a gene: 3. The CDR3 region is CASSLTSGRYNEQFF. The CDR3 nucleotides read TGTGCCAGCAGTCTAACTAGCGGGAGGTACAATGAGCAGTTCTTC.

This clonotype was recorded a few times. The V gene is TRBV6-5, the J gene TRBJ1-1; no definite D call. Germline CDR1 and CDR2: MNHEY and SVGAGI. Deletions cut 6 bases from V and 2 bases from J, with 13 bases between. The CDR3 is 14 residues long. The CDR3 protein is CASSRDSLNTEAFF. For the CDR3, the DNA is TGTGCCAGCAGCCGCGACTCTTTAAACACTGAAGCTTTCTTT.

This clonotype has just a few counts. CDR3 bases: TGTGCCAGCAGCCCACAATTTGAAGGACTAGCGGGAGGGAATGAGCAGTTCTTC. This encodes CASSPQFEGLAGGNEQFF. The chain employs TRBV5-6 and TRBJ2-1, with 15 nucleotides matching TRBD2. Germline V gene sequence: CDR1 SGHDT, CDR2 YYEEEE. Unmatched junction bases numbered 12, after V lost 4 bases and J lost 7 bases. The CDR3 consists of 18 residues.

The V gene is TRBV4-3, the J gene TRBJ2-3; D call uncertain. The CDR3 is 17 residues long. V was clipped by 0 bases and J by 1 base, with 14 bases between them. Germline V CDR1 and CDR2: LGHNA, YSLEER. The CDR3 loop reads CASSQDLAAKGTDTQYF. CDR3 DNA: TGCGCCAGCAGCCAAGATCTTGCAGCTAAGGGCACAGATACGCAGTATTTT.

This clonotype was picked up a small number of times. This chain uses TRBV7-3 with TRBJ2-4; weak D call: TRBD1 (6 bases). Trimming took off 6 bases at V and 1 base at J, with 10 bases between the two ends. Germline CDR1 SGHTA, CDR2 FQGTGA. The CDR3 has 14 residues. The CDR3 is CASRSGQAKNIQYF. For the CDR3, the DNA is TGTGCCAGCAGGTCCGGACAGGCCAAAAACATTCAGTACTTC.

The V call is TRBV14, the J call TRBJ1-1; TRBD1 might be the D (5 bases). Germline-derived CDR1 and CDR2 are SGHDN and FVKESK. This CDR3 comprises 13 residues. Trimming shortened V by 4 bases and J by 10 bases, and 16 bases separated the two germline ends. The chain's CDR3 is CASSLGGVGTAFF. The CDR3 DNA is TGTGCCAGCAGCCTCGGAGGGGTGGGAACAGCTTTCTTT.

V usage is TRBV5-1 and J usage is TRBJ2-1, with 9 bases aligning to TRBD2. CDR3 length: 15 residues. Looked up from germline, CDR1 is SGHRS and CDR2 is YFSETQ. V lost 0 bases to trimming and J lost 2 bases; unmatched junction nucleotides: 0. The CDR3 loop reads CASSLASGAYNEQFF. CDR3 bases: TGCGCCAGCAGCTTGGCTAGCGGGGCCTACAATGAGCAGTTCTTC.

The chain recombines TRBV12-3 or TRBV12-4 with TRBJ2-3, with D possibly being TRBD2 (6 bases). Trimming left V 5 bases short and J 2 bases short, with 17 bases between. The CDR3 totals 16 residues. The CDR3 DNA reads TGTGCCAGCAGTACCGCCGTTCGCGGGGACACAGATACGCAGTATTTT. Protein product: CASSTAVRGDTDTQYF.

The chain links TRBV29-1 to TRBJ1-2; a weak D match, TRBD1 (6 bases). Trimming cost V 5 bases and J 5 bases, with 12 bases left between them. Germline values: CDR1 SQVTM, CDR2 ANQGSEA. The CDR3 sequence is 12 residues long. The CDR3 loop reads CSVITQGYGYTF. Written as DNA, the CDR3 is TGCAGCGTTATAACACAGGGTTATGGCTACACCTTC.

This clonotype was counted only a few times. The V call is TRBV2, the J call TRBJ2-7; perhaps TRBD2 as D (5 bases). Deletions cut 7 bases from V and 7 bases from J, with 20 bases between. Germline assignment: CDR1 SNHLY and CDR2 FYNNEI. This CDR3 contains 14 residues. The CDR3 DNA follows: TGTGCCAGCACCGGAGAGGGTGGAGTCCTAGAGCAGTACTTC. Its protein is CASTGEGGVLEQYF.

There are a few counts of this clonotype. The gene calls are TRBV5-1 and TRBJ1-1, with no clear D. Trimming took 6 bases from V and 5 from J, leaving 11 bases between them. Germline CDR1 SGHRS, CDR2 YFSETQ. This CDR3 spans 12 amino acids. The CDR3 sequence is CASKDVGTEAFF. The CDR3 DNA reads TGCGCCAGCAAGGACGTGGGGACTGAAGCTTTCTTT.

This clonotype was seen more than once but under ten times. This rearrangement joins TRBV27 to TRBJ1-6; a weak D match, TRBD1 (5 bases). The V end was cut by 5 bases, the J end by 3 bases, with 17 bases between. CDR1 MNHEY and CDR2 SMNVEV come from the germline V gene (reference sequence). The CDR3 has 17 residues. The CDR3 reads CASSVQWGRGYNSPLHF. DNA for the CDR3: TGTGCCAGCAGTGTCCAATGGGGACGGGGCTATAATTCACCCCTCCACTTT.